This T cell receptor (beta chain) came from a study of blood T cell repertoires in COVID-19. Study as a whole: PBMCs, B-cell-depleted T cells, or T cells were the source of the cDNA or gDNA that made up the material.

TCRdb keeps only in-frame clones here, not all; method: immunoSEQ multiplex PCR. Of around 160,000 clones in the sample, 87% were seen once. CDR1 SGHNT and CDR2 YYREEE come from the germline V gene (reference sequence). This CDR3 region has 16 residues. With 4 bases clipped from V and 3 bases from J, the junction kept 6 bases outside the gene matches. Sequenced input: peripheral blood. This chain links TRBV5-4 with TRBJ2-6; 8 bases are a match to TRBD1. This sequence was found in a man aged 80 or over with acute or convalescent COVID-19. In DNA form, the CDR3 reads TGTGCCAGCAGCCAGGACAGGGTTTATGGGGCCAACGTCCTGACTTTC. Amino acid sequence: CASSQDRVYGANVLTF.